This T cell receptor (beta chain) originates from a study of OX40 agonist ivuxolimab in advanced cancers. Overall study: As their treatment, patients were administered ivuxolimab, an agonistic anti-OX40 (CD134) antibody. Cancers in dose escalation were hepatocellular, melanoma, renal cell and head and neck. The study, taken as a whole, reports: The investigators did not determine what antigen specificity the expanded peripheral T cells had. There was clonal expansion of CD4+ and CD8+ blood T cells by week 6 at 0.1 to 3.0 mg/kg.

Between the trimmed V and J ends, which lost 3 bases and 4 bases, there was a span of 18 bases. This CDR3 spans 16 amino acids. Germline V gene sequence: CDR1 MNHEY, CDR2 SMNVEV (reference sequence). On this clone: Its antigen is still unknown.

TCRdb's table, derived via immunoSEQ multiplex PCR, lists solely in-frame clones and lacks some. Counted here are 50,000 or so clones, about 93% occurring once; the ten biggest clones make up over 20%. The receptor was derived from an adult with an advanced solid tumor such as melanoma, head and neck, liver or kidney cancer. The genes are TRBV27 and TRBJ1-2; TRBD1 is a possible D gene (6 bases). Sequencing used CD4+ or CD8+ T cells sorted from blood, obtained in a trial of the OX40 agonist ivuxolimab. The CDR3 is CASSFNREQLFYGYTF. The CDR3 DNA reads TGTGCCAGCAGTTTTAACAGGGAGCAACTGTTCTATGGCTACACCTTC.